This T cell receptor (beta chain) originates from a study of blood T cell repertoires in COVID-19. Turning to the study itself: From T cells, B-cell-depleted T cells, or PBMCs came the material, which was cDNA or gDNA.

From germline, CDR1 is SGHTA and CDR2 FQGTGA. With 4 bases removed from V and 1 base from J, the gap between germline ends came to 7 bases. This CDR3 is 13 amino acids long. Assay: immunoSEQ multiplex PCR; the TCRdb copy retains only in-frame clones and omits some. The sample holds around 400,000 clones, 80% to 90% seen once. Sequenced material: peripheral blood. The clonotype originates from a woman aged 60-75 years with COVID-19, enrolled during active disease. V gene TRBV7-3 combines with J gene TRBJ1-1; D call uncertain. The CDR3 sequence: CASSSGANTEAFF. CDR3 DNA: TGTGCCAGCAGCTCCGGAGCGAACACTGAAGCTTTCTTT.